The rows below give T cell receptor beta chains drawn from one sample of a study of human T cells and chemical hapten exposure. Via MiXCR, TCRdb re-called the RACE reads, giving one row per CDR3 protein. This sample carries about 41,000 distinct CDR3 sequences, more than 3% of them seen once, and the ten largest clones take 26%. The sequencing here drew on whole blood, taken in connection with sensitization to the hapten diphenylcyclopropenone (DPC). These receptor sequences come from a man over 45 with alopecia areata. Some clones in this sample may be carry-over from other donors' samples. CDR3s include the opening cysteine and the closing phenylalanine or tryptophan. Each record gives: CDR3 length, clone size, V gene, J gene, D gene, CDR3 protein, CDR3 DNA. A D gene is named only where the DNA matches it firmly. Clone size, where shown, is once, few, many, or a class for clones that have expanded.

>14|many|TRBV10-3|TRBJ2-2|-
CAISETREAGELFF
TGTGCCATCAGTGAGACCCGGGAAGCCGGGGAGCTGTTTTTT
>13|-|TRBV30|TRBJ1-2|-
CARSGRSSYGYTF
TGTGCCCGGAGTGGAAGGTCTTCCTATGGCTACACCTTC
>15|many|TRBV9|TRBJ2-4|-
CASSALPSALNIQYF
TGTGCCAGCAGCGCCCTCCCATCTGCTTTAAACATTCAGTACTTC
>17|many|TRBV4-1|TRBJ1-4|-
CASSRQLEAGTSEKLFF
TGCGCCAGCAGCCGACAACTTGAGGCGGGGACAAGTGAAAAACTGTTTTTT
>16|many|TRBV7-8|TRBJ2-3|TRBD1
CASSPTGGQLTDTQYF
TGTGCCAGCAGCCCAACAGGGGGACAGCTCACAGATACGCAGTATTTT
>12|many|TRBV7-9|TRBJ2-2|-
CASSAGPWELFF
TGTGCCAGCAGCGCAGGGCCATGGGAGCTGTTTTTT
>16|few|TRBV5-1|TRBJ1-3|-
CASSLAGQSSGNTIYF
TGCGCCAGCAGCTTGGCCGGACAGAGCTCTGGAAACACCATATATTTT
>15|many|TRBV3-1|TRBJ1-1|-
CASSQGGGLNTEAFF
TGTGCCAGCAGCCAAGGGGGGGGGTTGAACACTGAAGCTTTCTTT
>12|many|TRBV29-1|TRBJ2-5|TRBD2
CSAGTRGETQYF
TGCAGCGCCGGGACTAGAGGAGAGACCCAGTACTTC
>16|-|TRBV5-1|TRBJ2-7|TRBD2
CASSSLTSRNSCEQYF
TGCGCCAGCAGCTCGCTGACTAGCAGAAACTCCTGCGAGCAGTACTTC
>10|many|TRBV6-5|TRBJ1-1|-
CAVGGTEAFF
TGTGCAGTGGGAGGGACTGAAGCTTTCTTT
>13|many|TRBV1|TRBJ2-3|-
CTSSQLAGDTQYF
TGCACCAGCAGCCAACTAGCTGGGGATACGCAGTATTTT
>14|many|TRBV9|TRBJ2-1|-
CASSVGGPYNEQFF
TGTGCCAGCAGCGTAGGGGGCCCTTACAATGAGCAGTTCTTC
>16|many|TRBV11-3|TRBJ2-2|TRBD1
CASSESGTGGFGELFF
TGTGCCAGCAGCGAATCCGGGACAGGGGGCTTCGGGGAGCTGTTTTTT
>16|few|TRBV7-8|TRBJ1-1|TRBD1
CASSHPRTGSGTEAFF
TGTGCCAGCAGCCACCCTCGGACAGGGTCAGGCACTGAAGCTTTCTTT
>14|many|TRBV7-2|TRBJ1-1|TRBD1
CASSKRQGFGEAFF
TGTGCCAGCAGCAAACGACAGGGGTTTGGTGAAGCTTTCTTT
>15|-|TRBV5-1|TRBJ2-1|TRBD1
CASSLSGTGSGEQFF
TGCGCCAGCAGCTTATCCGGGACAGGGTCGGGTGAGCAGTTCTTC
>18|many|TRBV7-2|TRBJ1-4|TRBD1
CASSPSPWTGGKFEKLFF
TGTGCCAGCAGCCCTTCGCCCTGGACAGGGGGAAAGTTTGAAAAACTGTTTTTT
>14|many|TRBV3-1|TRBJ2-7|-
CASSYTGGASEQYF
TGTGCCAGCAGCTATACAGGGGGGGCCTCCGAGCAGTACTTC
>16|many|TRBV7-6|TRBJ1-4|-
CASSLRPGAVNEKLFF
TGTGCCAGCAGCTTACGTCCGGGGGCCGTTAATGAAAAACTGTTTTTT
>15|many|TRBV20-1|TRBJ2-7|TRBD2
CSARDPRLADYEQYF
TGCAGTGCTAGAGATCCGAGACTAGCGGACTACGAGCAGTACTTC
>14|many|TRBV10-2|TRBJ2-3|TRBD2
CASRAGGGGDTQYF
TGCGCCAGCCGAGCGGGGGGGGGTGGAGATACGCAGTATTTT
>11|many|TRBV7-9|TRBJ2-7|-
CASHRVDEQYF
TGTGCCAGCCACCGGGTGGACGAGCAGTACTTC
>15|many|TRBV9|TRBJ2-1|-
CASSEGLVSWNEQFF
TGTGCCAGCAGCGAGGGACTGGTCTCCTGGAATGAGCAGTTCTTC
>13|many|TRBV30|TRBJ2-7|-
CAWSTESSYEQYF
TGTGCCTGGAGTACGGAGTCATCCTACGAGCAGTACTTC
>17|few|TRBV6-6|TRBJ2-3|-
CASSYSLDSRGTDTQYF
TGTGCCAGCAGTTACTCCTTGGACTCGAGGGGCACAGATACGCAGTATTTT
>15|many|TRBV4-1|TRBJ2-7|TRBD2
CASSQGLAGRREQYF
TGCGCCAGCAGCCAAGGACTAGCGGGCCGGCGGGAGCAGTACTTC
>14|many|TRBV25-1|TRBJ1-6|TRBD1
CASRGQGWNSPLHF
TGTGCCAGCAGGGGACAGGGGTGGAATTCACCCCTCCACTTT
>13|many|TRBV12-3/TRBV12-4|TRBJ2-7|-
CASSLTPAYEQYF
TGTGCCAGCAGTTTAACCCCGGCCTACGAGCAGTACTTC
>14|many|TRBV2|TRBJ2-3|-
CASSEKRSTDTQYF
TGTGCCAGCAGTGAAAAGCGGAGCACAGATACGCAGTATTTT
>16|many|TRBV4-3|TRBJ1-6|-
CASSQDGGGEGSPLHF
TGCGCCAGCAGCCAAGATGGGGGAGGAGAAGGTTCACCCCTCCACTTT
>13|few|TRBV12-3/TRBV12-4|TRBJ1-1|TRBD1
CASRGQVNTEAFF
TGTGCCAGCAGGGGACAGGTAAACACTGAAGCTTTCTTT
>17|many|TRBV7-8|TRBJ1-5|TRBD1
CASSLISTGEYNQPQHF
TGTGCCAGCAGCTTAATTTCAACAGGGGAGTACAATCAGCCCCAGCATTTT
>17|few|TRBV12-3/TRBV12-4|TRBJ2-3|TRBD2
CASSLSLAGGPVDTQYF
TGTGCCAGCAGTTTAAGTTTAGCGGGAGGGCCTGTAGATACGCAGTATTTT
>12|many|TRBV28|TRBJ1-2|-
CASSLWDGGYTF
TGTGCCAGCAGTTTATGGGACGGTGGCTACACCTTC
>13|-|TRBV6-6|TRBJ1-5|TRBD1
CASSSGQGQPQHF
TGTGCCAGCAGTTCGGGACAGGGGCAGCCCCAGCATTTT
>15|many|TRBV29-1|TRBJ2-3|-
CSVTFSGSSTDTQYF
TGCAGCGTGACCTTTAGCGGCTCTAGCACAGATACGCAGTATTTT
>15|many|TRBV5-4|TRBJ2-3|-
CASSLETSSTDTQYF
TGTGCCAGCAGCTTGGAAACTTCAAGCACAGATACGCAGTATTTT
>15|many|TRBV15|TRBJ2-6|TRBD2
CATSRDGGGANVLTF
TGTGCCACCAGCAGAGACGGGGGGGGGGCCAACGTCCTGACTTTC
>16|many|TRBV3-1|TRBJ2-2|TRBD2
CASSPGLAGVTGELFF
TGTGCCAGCAGCCCGGGACTAGCGGGAGTCACCGGGGAGCTGTTTTTT
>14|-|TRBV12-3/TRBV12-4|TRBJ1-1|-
CASSLDSMNTEAFF
TGTGCCAGCAGTTTAGACAGTATGAACACTGAAGCTTTCTTT
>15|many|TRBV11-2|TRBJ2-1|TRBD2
CASSPLAGLYNEQFF
TGTGCCAGCAGCCCATTAGCGGGGCTATACAATGAGCAGTTCTTC
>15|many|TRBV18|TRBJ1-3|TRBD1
CASSPGTASGNTIYF
TGTGCCAGCTCACCAGGGACAGCCTCTGGAAACACCATATATTTT
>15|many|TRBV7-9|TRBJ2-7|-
CASSPHRLISYEQYF
TGTGCCAGCAGCCCCCACAGGCTAATCTCCTACGAGCAGTACTTC
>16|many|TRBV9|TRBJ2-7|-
CASSPPSASSSYEQYF
TGTGCCAGCAGCCCACCTAGCGCGTCAAGCTCCTACGAGCAGTACTTC
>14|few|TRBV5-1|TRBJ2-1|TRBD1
CASSLVSGGREQFF
TGCGCCAGCAGCTTGGTCTCAGGGGGCCGTGAGCAGTTCTTC
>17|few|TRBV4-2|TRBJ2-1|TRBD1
CASSPHGGQGIYNEQFF
TGTGCCAGCAGCCCCCACGGAGGACAGGGAATCTACAATGAGCAGTTCTTC
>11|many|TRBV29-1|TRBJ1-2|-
CSAWGSGGYTF
TGCAGCGCCTGGGGGTCGGGTGGCTACACCTTC